A single sample is the source of the 28 T cell receptor beta chains below, sequenced in a study of CD8 T cells in Susac syndrome. An input of roughly 0.45 to 1 ug of RNA was subjected to reverse transcription using random hexamers. TCRdb reprocessed the immunoSEQ multiplex PCR reads with MiXCR, giving one entry per CDR3 protein. The profile shows under 85,000 distinct CDR3 sequences, 93% of them singletons. Sequenced: CD8+ T cells from PBMCs. These receptors came from a human donor with Susac syndrome.

As DNA, the CDR3 is TGTGCCAGCAGCTTAGGGGAGCAAGAAAAACTGTTTTTT. Its translation is CASSLGEQEKLFF. The chain employs TRBV11-2 and TRBJ1-4; D unclear. Between the trimmed V and J ends, which lost 1 base and 8 bases, there was a span of 8 bases. Germline lookup yields CDR1 SGHAT and CDR2 FQNNGV. CDR3 length: 13 amino acids.

V usage is TRBV7-8 and J usage is TRBJ1-1, with 8 bases matching TRBD1. This CDR3 region has 15 residues. V was clipped by 0 bases and J by 7 bases; unmatched bases: 7. The germline V gene encodes CDR1 SGHVS and CDR2 FQNEAQ. The CDR3, as DNA: TGTGCCAGCAGCTTAGCGTGGCAGGGGGCTGATGAAGCTTTCTTT. Encoded protein: CASSLAWQGADEAFF. Filled out from reference TRBV7-8 and TRBJ1-1, the complete variable domain reads GAGVSQSPRYKVAKRGQDVALRCDPISGHVSLFWYQQALGQGPEFLTYFQNEAQLDKSGLPSDRFFAERPEGSVSTLKIQRTQQEDSAVYLCASSLAWQGADEAFFGQGTRLTVV.

The genes are TRBV10-3 and TRBJ1-3; D is uncertain. V was clipped by 11 bases and J by 0 bases, with 17 bases between them. Germline CDR1 and CDR2: ENHRY and SYGVKD. This CDR3 has 15 residues. The CDR3 loop is CAVHILESSGNTIYF. Written as DNA, the CDR3 is TGTGCCGTCCATATTCTAGAGAGCTCTGGAAACACCATATATTTT.

The chain couples TRBV11-2 to TRBJ1-3; unclear D gene. Germline CDR1 is SGHAT and CDR2 is FQNNGV. The CDR3 has 14 amino acids. Trimming pared 0 bases from V and 7 bases from J, leaving 10 bases between. The CDR3 sequence is CASSLERVRNTIYF. The DNA for the CDR3 is TGTGCCAGCAGCTTAGAGAGGGTTCGGAACACCATATATTTT.

This clonotype was detected once. CDR3 in amino acids: CASSLEPGNTIYF. The CDR3 nucleotides read TGTGCCAGCAGCTTAGAACCGGGAAACACCATATATTTT. The rearrangement links TRBV7-8 to TRBJ1-3; D uncertain. This CDR3 region has 13 residues. V lost 1 base and J 4 bases, leaving 5 bases between the germline ends. Germline CDR1 reads SGHVS; CDR2 reads FQNEAQ.

The chain has TRBV4-3 and TRBJ2-1; D is unresolved. This CDR3 is 13 amino acids long. Germline V gene sequence: CDR1 LGHNA, CDR2 YSLEER. Trimming stripped 0 bases from V and 10 bases from J, with 10 bases between. CDR3 in amino acids: CASSQDVLQEQFF. As DNA, the CDR3 is TGCGCCAGCAGCCAAGACGTTCTACAAGAGCAGTTCTTC.

The V and J genes are TRBV30 and TRBJ1-1; D might be TRBD1 (5 bases). Trimming left V 4 bases short and J 0 bases short, with 12 bases between. The CDR3 extends over 14 amino acids. Germline lookup yields CDR1 GTSNPN and CDR2 SVGIG (reference sequence). The CDR3 nucleotides are TGTGCCTGGATTCCGGGGGGGGTGAACACTGAAGCTTTCTTT. Residues: CAWIPGGVNTEAFF. Combining the CDR3 with reference TRBV30 and TRBJ1-1 gives the whole variable domain SQTIHQWPATLVQPVGSPLSLECTVEGTSNPNLYWYRQAAGRGLQLLFYSVGIGQISSEVPQNLSASRPQDRQFILSSKKLLLSDSGFYLCAWIPGGVNTEAFFGQGTRLTVV.

The chain employs TRBV5-8 and TRBJ2-1; 7 nucleotides agree with TRBD1. Looked up from germline, CDR1 is SGHTS and CDR2 is YDEGEE. With 4 bases clipped from V and 7 bases from J, the junction kept 8 bases outside the gene matches. This CDR3 is built from 14 residues. DNA for the CDR3: TGTGCCAGCAGCCTACCGGGACAGCTTAATGAGCAGTTCTTC. It specifies CASSLPGQLNEQFF.

J is TRBJ2-3 and V is TRBV19; 12 bases line up with TRBD2. The V gene end was trimmed by 5 bases and the J gene end by 3 bases; junction bases not matched to a gene: 3. This CDR3 region has 15 residues. Germline CDR1 reads LNHDA; CDR2 reads SQIVND (reference sequence). The CDR3 bases are TGTGCCAGTAGTTTAACTAGCGGGGGGACAGATACGCAGTATTTT. Its translation: CASSLTSGGTDTQYF.

A single count supports this clonotype. The junction does not match germline at one end; this may be a read error. This rearrangement joins TRBV7-7 to TRBJ2-1, with TRBD2 matching over 13 bases. CDR3 size: 15 residues. The germline V gene has CDR1 SSHAT and CDR2 FNYEAQ (reference sequence). CDR3 sequence reads: CASSLGLAGVNEQFF. CDR3 nucleotides: TGTGCTAGCAGCTTAGGACTAGCGGGGGTGAATGAGCAGTTCTTC.

The chain is built from TRBV3-1 and TRBJ2-7; maybe TRBD2 (6 bases). The V and J ends lost 1 base and 2 bases respectively, with 15 bases between them. There are 16 residues in the CDR3. From germline, CDR1 is LGHDT and CDR2 YNNKEL (reference sequence). The DNA of the CDR3 is TGTGCCAGCAGCCAAGGCTCTCGGACTATGGCCTACGAGCAGTACTTC. Translated, it gives CASSQGSRTMAYEQYF.

The chain has TRBV29-1 and TRBJ2-7, with 10 bases aligning to TRBD2. Losses at the gene ends were 0 bases for V and 2 bases for J; bases not matched to a gene: 4. Germline-derived CDR1 and CDR2 are SQVTM and ANQGSEA. CDR3 length: 15 residues. CDR3 region: CSVEDQREGAYEQYF. For the CDR3, the DNA is TGCAGCGTTGAAGATCAGCGGGAGGGGGCCTACGAGCAGTACTTC.

The rearrangement links TRBV11-2 to TRBJ1-1; D call uncertain. Germline lookup yields CDR1 SGHAT and CDR2 FQNNGV. The length of the CDR3 is 14 residues. The V end was cut by 2 bases, the J end by 5 bases, with 12 bases between. The CDR3 spells CASSLWGLGTEAFF. CDR3 nucleotide sequence: TGTGCCAGCAGCTTATGGGGTTTAGGGACTGAAGCTTTCTTT.

This CDR3 reads CASSYSNKPGEQYF. The CDR3 DNA follows: TGTGCCAGCAGTTACTCAAACAAGCCTGGGGAGCAGTACTTC. This sequence joins TRBV6-6 and TRBJ2-7; D not certain. CDR3 length equals 14 residues. Germline V CDR1 and CDR2: MNHNY, SVGAGI (reference sequence). V lost 0 bases and J lost 7, with 13 bases in between.

J is TRBJ1-5 and V is TRBV12-3 or TRBV12-4, with D possibly matching TRBD1 (5 bases). CDR3 size: 15 residues. Deletions cut 10 bases from V and 3 bases from J, with 19 bases between. CDR3 sequence: CATEAFGALNQPQHF. CDR3 coding DNA: TGTGCCACGGAGGCCTTCGGGGCCCTCAATCAGCCCCAGCATTTT.

The rearrangement joins TRBV4-2 to TRBJ2-1; D possibly corresponds to TRBD2 (6 bases). In germline, CDR1 is LGHNA, CDR2 YNFKEQ. With 4 bases removed from V and 3 bases from J, the gap between germline ends came to 13 bases. The CDR3 extends over 15 amino acids. In nucleotides, the CDR3 is TGTGCCAGCAGCCCCGGGACTCCCATCTACAATGAGCAGTTCTTC. Translation: CASSPGTPIYNEQFF.

The J gene is TRBJ2-2, the V gene TRBV5-6; 14 bases are shared with TRBD2. CDR3 length: 17 amino acids. V shed 4 bases, J shed 6 bases, and the junction held 8 bases outside the gene matches. Looked up from germline, CDR1 is SGHDT and CDR2 is YYEEEE. The CDR3 reads CASSTGLAGALSGELFF. The CDR3 region has the DNA TGTGCCAGCAGCACGGGACTAGCGGGAGCGTTATCCGGGGAGCTGTTTTTT.

The chain has TRBV11-2 and TRBJ2-1, with 8 bases fitting TRBD2. The CDR3 consists of 16 residues. CDR1 and CDR2 (germline): SGHAT, FQNNGV. Unmatched junction bases numbered 7, after V lost 1 base and J lost 5 bases. CDR3 in amino acids: CASSLVALAGHNEQFF. DNA for the CDR3: TGTGCCAGCAGCTTAGTAGCGCTAGCGGGCCACAATGAGCAGTTCTTC. The variable domain in full, with the rest retrieved from reference TRBV11-2 and TRBJ2-1, is EAGVAQSPRYKIIEKRQSVAFWCNPISGHATLYWYQQILGQGPKLLIQFQNNGVVDDSQLPKDRFSAERLKGVDSTLKIQPAKLEDSAVYLCASSLVALAGHNEQFFGPGTRLTVL.

The rearrangement joins TRBV20-1 to TRBJ1-1; D not certain. V was trimmed by 1 base and J by 6 bases, leaving 6 bases between them. Germline V lookup: CDR1 DFQATT, CDR2 SNEGSKA (reference sequence). This CDR3 spans 11 amino acids. CDR3 region: CSARGDSEAFF. The DNA for the CDR3 is TGCAGTGCTAGAGGTGACTCTGAAGCTTTCTTT.

J is TRBJ2-2 and V is TRBV15; TRBD2 aligns across 7 bases. V shed 3 bases, J shed 5 bases, and the junction held 0 bases outside the gene matches. The CDR3 sequence is 13 residues long. Germline CDR1 and CDR2: LNHNV and YYDKDF (reference sequence). The CDR3 DNA is TGTGCCACCAGCAGCGGGAGGACCGGGGAGCTGTTTTTT. Residues: CATSSGRTGELFF.

This clonotype was counted a few times. This sequence joins TRBV12-3 or TRBV12-4 and TRBJ1-2, with unresolved D. This CDR3 contains 12 residues. Trimming stripped 10 bases from V and 4 bases from J, with 13 bases between. This chain's CDR3 is CATAESGYGYTF. The CDR3 coding sequence is TGTGCCACTGCCGAGAGCGGCTATGGCTACACCTTC.

This clonotype was counted once. CDR3 DNA sequence: TGTGCCAGCAAAATAATGGACAGGGCTGTCTACGAGCAGTACTTC. Its protein is CASKIMDRAVYEQYF. V is TRBV6-5 and J is TRBJ2-7; TRBD1 matches at 8 bases. There are 15 residues in the CDR3. V lost 7 bases to trimming and J lost 3 bases; unmatched junction nucleotides: 11. Germline V lookup: CDR1 MNHEY, CDR2 SVGAGI.

The rearrangement links TRBV29-1 to TRBJ2-7; 10 nucleotides line up with TRBD1. The CDR3 runs to 12 residues. Germline V lookup: CDR1 SQVTM, CDR2 ANQGSEA. J was trimmed by 5 bases and V by 6 bases; bases with no gene match: 4. CDR3 residues: CSVGDRGDEQYF. In DNA, the CDR3 is TGCAGCGTGGGGGACAGGGGAGACGAGCAGTACTTC.

This chain joins TRBV6-5 and TRBJ2-7; 8 bases map to TRBD1. The V gene's germline CDR1 is MNHEY and CDR2 SVGAGI. With V trimmed by 6 bases and J by 3 bases, 4 bases remained unmatched. This CDR3 is built from 13 residues. In DNA, the CDR3 is TGTGCCAGCAGGTCACAGGGGGACTACGAGCAGTACTTC. It specifies CASRSQGDYEQYF.

This clonotype was seen more than once but under ten times. The genes are TRBV20-1 and TRBJ2-7; the D is unclear. Germline values: CDR1 DFQATT, CDR2 SNEGSKA (reference sequence). The CDR3 loop spans 13 amino acids. The V and J ends lost 1 base and 2 bases respectively, with 9 bases between them. The CDR3 bases are TGCAGTGCTAGAGGTAGGACGGCCTACGAGCAGTACTTC. The encoded protein is CSARGRTAYEQYF.

This chain uses TRBV19 with TRBJ2-1; D possibly matches TRBD1 or TRBD2 (5 bases each). The CDR3 runs 15 residues. Trimming removed 6 bases from V and 6 bases from J, with 18 bases in between. Germline V CDR1 and CDR2: LNHDA, SQIVND (reference sequence). CDR3 amino acids: CASSESPGPLNEQFF. The CDR3 DNA sequence: TGTGCCAGTAGCGAATCCCCGGGGCCCCTCAATGAGCAGTTCTTC. The variable domain in full, completed from reference TRBV19 and TRBJ2-1, reads DGGITQSPKYLFRKEGQNVTLSCEQNLNHDAMYWYRQDPGQGLRLIYYSQIVNDFQKGDIAEGYSVSREKKESFPLTVTSAQKNPTAFYLCASSESPGPLNEQFFGPGTRLTVL.

This rearrangement joins TRBV4-1 to TRBJ2-5; 15 bases are a match to TRBD2. Trimming took 4 bases from V and 5 from J; bases not matched to a gene: 20. The CDR3 consists of 21 residues. Germline V gene lookup returns CDR1 MGHRA and CDR2 YSYEKL. This CDR3 is CASSLSPGLAGGRDLGETQYF. The CDR3 DNA reads as TGCGCCAGCAGCCTTAGCCCGGGACTAGCGGGAGGAAGGGACCTGGGGGAGACCCAGTACTTC.

V usage is TRBV18 and J usage is TRBJ1-2; D possibly corresponds to TRBD1 (5 bases). The V gene's germline CDR1 is KGHSH and CDR2 LQKENI. V was shortened by 3 bases and J by 4 bases, with 12 bases between the two germline ends. The CDR3 is made up of 14 amino acids. The DNA for the CDR3 is TGTGCCAGCTCACCCAGGGAATGGGCCTATGGCTACACCTTC. This codes for CASSPREWAYGYTF.